This T cell receptor (beta chain) was observed in a study of spatial heterogeneity in lung cancer. Notes on the study in general: Detection of ubiquitous tumor TCRs in blood was higher at resection than follow-up.

TCRdb re-analysed the 5' RACE reads in MiXCR, keeping a single row per CDR3 protein. The sample contains about 36,000 distinct CDR3 sequences, approximately 8% of which appear only once. This clonotype was counted ten times or more. Its antigen is not identified. Time point: blood at routine non-recurrence follow-up after resection. Unsorted samples of tumor, nontumor lung or frozen PBMC had their whole RNA sequenced. The starting material was PBMCs, obtained at follow-up. The TCR was taken from a male donor with early-stage non-small cell lung cancer.

The CDR3 here is CASSTLPGTGRDQETQYF. The CDR3, as DNA: TGTGCCAGTAGTACCCTCCCCGGGACAGGGAGGGATCAAGAGACCCAGTACTTC. The chain uses TRBV19 and TRBJ2-5; TRBD1 aligns across 9 bases. CDR3 length: 18 residues. CDR1 is LNHDA, CDR2 SQIVND, per germline (reference sequence). V lost 4 bases and J lost 2; bases outside the gene matches: 14.